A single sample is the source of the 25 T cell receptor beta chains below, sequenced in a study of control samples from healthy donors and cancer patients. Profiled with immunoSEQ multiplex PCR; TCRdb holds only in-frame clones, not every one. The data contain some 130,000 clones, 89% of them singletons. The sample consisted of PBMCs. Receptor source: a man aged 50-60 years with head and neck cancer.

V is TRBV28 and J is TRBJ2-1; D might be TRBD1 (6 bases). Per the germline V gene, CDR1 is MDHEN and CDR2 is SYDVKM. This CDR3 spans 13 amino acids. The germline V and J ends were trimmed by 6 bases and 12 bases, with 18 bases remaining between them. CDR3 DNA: TGTGCCAGCAGACACCCGGTTGGGGGCCGGCAGTTCTTC. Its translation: CASRHPVGGRQFF.

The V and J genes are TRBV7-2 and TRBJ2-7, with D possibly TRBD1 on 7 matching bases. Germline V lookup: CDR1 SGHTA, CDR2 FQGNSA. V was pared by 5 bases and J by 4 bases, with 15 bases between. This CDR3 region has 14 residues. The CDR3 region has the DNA TGTGCCAGCAGCCACCGACAGGGAGGTTACGAGCAGTACTTC. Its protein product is CASSHRQGGYEQYF. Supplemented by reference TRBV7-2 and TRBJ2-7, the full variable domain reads GAGVSQSPSNKVTEKGKDVELRCDPISGHTALYWYRQSLGQGLEFLIYFQGNSAPDKSGLPSDRFSAERTGGSVSTLTIQRTQQEDSAVYLCASSHRQGGYEQYFGPGTRLTVT.

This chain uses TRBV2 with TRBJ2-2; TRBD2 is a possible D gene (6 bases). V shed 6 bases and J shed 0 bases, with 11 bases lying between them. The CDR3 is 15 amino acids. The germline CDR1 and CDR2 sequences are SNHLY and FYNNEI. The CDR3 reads CASRPGLANTGELFF. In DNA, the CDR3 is TGTGCCAGCAGGCCGGGACTTGCGAACACCGGGGAGCTGTTTTTT.

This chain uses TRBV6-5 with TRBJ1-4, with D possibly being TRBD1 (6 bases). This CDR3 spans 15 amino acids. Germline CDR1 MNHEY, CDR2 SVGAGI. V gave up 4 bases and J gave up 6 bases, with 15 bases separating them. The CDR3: CASSSQRYRDEKLFF. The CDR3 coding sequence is TGTGCCAGCAGTTCACAAAGATACAGGGATGAAAAACTGTTTTTT.

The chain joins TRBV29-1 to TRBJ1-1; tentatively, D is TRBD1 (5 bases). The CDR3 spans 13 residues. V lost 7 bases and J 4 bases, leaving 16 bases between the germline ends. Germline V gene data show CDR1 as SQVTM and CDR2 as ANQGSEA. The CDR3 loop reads CSAPDSGGTEAFF. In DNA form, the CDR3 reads TGCAGCGCACCGGACTCGGGGGGCACTGAAGCTTTCTTT.

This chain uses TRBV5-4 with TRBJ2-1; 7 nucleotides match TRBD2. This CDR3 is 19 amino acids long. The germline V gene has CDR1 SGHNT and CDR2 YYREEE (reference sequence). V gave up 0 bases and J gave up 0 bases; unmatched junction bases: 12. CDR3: CASSLAVASGGSSYNEQFF. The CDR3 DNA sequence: TGTGCCAGCAGCTTGGCCGTGGCTAGCGGCGGAAGCTCCTACAATGAGCAGTTCTTC.

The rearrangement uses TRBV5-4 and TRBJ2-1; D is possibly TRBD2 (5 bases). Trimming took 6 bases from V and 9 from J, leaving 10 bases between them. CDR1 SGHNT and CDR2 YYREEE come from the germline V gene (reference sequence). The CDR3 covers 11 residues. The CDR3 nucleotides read TGTGCCAGCACGGGGAGTGGTGAGCAGTTCTTC. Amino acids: CASTGSGEQFF.

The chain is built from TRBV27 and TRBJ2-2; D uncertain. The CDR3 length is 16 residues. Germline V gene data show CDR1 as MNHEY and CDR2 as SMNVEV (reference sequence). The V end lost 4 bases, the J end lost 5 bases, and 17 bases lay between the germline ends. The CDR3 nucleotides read TGTGCCAGCAGTTGGGCCCGGACGGCCGGGACCGGGGAGCTGTTTTTT. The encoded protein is CASSWARTAGTGELFF.

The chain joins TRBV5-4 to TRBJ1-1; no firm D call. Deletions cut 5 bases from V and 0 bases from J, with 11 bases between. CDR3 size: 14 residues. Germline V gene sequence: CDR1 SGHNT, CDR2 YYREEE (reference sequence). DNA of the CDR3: TGTGCCAGCAGTTCTATGACGGTGAACACTGAAGCTTTCTTT. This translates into CASSSMTVNTEAFF.

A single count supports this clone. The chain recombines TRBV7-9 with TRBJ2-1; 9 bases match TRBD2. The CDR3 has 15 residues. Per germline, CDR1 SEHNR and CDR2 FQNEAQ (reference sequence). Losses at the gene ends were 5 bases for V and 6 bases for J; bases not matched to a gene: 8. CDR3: CASSRIAGVVNEQFF. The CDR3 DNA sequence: TGTGCCAGCAGCCGTATAGCGGGAGTTGTCAATGAGCAGTTCTTC.

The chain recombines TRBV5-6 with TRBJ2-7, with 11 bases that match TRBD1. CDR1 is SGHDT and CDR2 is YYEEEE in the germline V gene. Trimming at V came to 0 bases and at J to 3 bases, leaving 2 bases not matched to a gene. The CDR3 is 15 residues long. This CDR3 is CASSLGDRGNYEQYF. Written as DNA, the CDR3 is TGTGCCAGCAGCTTGGGGGACAGGGGGAACTACGAGCAGTACTTC. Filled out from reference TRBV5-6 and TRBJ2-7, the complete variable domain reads DAGVTQSPTHLIKTRGQQVTLRCSPKSGHDTVSWYQQALGQGPQFIFQYYEEEERQRGNFPDRFSGHQFPNYSSELNVNALLLGDSALYLCASSLGDRGNYEQYFGPGTRLTVT.

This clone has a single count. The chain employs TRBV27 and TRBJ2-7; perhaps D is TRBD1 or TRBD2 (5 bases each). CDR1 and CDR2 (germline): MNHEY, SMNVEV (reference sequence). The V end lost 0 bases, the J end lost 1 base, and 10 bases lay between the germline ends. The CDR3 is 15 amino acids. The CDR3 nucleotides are TGTGCCAGCAGTTTATCTGGGGGTGGGTCCTACGAGCAGTACTTC. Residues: CASSLSGGGSYEQYF.

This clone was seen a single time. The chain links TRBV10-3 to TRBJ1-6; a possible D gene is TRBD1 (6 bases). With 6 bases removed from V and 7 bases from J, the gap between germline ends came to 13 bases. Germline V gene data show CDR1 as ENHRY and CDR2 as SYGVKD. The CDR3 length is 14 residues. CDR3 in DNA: TGTGCCATCAGGGACAGCACCCAGAATTCACCCCTCCACTTT. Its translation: CAIRDSTQNSPLHF.

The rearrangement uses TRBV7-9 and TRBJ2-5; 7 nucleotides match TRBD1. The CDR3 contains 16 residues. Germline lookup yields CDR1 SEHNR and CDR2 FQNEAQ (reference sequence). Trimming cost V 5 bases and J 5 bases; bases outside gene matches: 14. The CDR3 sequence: CASSPPRGTLWETQYF. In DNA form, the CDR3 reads TGTGCCAGCAGCCCCCCCAGGGGGACGCTCTGGGAGACCCAGTACTTC.

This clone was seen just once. CDR3 DNA: TGTGCCAGCAGACCAACAGGGGGTAACGCTGGAAACACCATATATTTT. Translation gives CASRPTGGNAGNTIYF. The chain couples TRBV6-6 to TRBJ1-3, with 8 positions matching TRBD1. Germline-derived CDR1 and CDR2 are MNHNY and SVGAGI (reference sequence). CDR3 length equals 16 residues. Trimming at V came to 6 bases and at J to 2 bases, leaving 9 bases not matched to a gene.

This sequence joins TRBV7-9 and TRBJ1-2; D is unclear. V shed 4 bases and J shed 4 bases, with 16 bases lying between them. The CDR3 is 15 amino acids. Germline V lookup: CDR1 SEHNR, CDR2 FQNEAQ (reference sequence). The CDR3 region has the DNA TGTGCCAGCAGCTCGCCCGGAGAGGAGGGCTATGGCTACACCTTC. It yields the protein CASSSPGEEGYGYTF. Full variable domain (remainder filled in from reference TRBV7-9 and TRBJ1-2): DTGVSQNPRHKITKRGQNVTFRCDPISEHNRLYWYRQTLGQGPEFLTYFQNEAQLEKSRLLSDRFSAERPKGSFSTLEIQRTEQGDSAMYLCASSSPGEEGYGYTFGSGTRLTVV.

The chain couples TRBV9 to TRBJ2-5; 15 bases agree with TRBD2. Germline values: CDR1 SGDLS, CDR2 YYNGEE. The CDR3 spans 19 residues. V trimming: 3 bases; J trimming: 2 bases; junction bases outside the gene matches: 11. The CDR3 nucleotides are TGTGCCAGCAGCGCACGTCAACAAGGGACTAGCGGGGGGCAAGAGACCCAGTACTTC. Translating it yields CASSARQQGTSGGQETQYF.

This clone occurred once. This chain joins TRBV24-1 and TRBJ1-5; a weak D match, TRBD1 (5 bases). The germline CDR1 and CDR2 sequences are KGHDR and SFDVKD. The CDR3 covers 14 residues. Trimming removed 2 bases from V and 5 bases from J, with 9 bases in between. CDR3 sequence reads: CATSDWTWDQPQHF. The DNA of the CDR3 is TGTGCCACCAGTGATTGGACATGGGATCAGCCCCAGCATTTT.

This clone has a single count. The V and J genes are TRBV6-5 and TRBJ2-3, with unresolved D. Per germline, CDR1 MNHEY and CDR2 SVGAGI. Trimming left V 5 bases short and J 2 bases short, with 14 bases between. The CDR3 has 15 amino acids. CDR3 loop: CASSPRSRFTDTQYF. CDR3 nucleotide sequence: TGTGCCAGCAGTCCCCGGTCGAGGTTCACAGATACGCAGTATTTT.

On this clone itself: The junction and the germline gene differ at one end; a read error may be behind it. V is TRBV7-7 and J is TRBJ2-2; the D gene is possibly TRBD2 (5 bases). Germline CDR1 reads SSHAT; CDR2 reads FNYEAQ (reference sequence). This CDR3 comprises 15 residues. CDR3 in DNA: TGTGCTAGCAGCCCTTACCAGCGGTTCACCGGGGAGCTGTTTTTT. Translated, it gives CASSPYQRFTGELFF.

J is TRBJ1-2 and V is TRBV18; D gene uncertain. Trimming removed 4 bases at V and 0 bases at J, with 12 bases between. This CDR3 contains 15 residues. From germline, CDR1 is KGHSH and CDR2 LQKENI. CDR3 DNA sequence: TGTGCCAGCTCACAAGAGTTTACCCCTAACTATGGCTACACCTTC. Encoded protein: CASSQEFTPNYGYTF.

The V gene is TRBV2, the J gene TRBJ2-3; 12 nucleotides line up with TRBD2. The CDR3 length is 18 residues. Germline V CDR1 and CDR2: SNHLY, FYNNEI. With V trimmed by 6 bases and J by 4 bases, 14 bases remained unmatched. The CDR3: CASSSLSSLAGGPDTQYF. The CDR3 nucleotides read TGTGCCAGCAGCTCCCTTTCCTCACTAGCGGGGGGTCCAGATACGCAGTATTTT.

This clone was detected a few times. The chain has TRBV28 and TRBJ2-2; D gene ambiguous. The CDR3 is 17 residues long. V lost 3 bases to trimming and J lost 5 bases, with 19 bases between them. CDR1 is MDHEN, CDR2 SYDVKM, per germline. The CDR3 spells CASSFIIGRTETGELFF. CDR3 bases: TGTGCCAGCAGTTTCATCATAGGCAGGACGGAGACCGGGGAGCTGTTTTTT.

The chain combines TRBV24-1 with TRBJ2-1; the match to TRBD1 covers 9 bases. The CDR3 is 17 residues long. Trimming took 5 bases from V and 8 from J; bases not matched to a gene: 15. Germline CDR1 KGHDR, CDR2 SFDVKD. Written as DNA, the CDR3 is TGTGCCACCAGTGTGGGGTGGGTTAACAGGGGGCTCGATGAGCAGTTCTTC. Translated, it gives CATSVGWVNRGLDEQFF.

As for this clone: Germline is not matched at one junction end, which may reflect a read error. Written as DNA, the CDR3 is TGTGCCAGTAGTTACAGGGGGGGCTTC. Translating it yields CASSYRGGF. The chain employs TRBV19 and TRBJ1-2, with 8 nucleotides matching TRBD1. This CDR3 spans 9 amino acids. CDR1 is LNHDA and CDR2 is SQIVND in the germline V gene (reference sequence).